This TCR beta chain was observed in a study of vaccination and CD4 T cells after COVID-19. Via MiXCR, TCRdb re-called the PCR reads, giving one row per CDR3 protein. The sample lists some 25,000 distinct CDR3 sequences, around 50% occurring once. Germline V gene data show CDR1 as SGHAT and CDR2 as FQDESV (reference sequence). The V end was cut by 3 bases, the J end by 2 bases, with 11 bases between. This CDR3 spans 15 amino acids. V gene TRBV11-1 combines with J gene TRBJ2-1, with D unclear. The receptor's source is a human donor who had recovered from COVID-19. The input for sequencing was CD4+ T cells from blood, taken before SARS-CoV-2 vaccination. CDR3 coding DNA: TGTGCCAGCAGCTTGGCGAGCTCAACCTACAATGAGCAGTTCTTC. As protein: CASSLASSTYNEQFF. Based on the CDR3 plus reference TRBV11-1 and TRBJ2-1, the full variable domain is EAEVAQSPRYKITEKSQAVAFWCDPISGHATLYWYRQILGQGPELLVQFQDESVVDDSQLPKDRFSAERLKGVDSTLKIQPAELGDSAMYLCASSLASSTYNEQFFGPGTRLTVL.